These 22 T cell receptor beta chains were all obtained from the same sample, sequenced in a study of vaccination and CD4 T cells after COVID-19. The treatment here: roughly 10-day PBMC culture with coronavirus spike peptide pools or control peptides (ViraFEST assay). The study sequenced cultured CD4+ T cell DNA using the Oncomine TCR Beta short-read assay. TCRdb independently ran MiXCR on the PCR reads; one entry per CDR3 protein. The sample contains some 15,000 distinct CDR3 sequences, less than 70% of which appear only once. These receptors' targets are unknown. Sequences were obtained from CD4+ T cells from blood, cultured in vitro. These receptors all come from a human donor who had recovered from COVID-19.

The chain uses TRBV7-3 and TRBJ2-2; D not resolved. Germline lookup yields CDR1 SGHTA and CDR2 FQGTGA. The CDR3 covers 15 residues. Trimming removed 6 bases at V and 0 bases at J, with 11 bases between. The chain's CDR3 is CASRPEYTNTGELFF. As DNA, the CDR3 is TGTGCCAGCAGGCCAGAATACACGAACACCGGGGAGCTGTTTTTT.

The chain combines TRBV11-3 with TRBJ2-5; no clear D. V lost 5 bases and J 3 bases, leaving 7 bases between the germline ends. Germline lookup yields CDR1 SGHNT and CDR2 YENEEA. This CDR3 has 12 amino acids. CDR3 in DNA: TGTGCCAGCAGCATTAGGGAAGAGACCCAGTACTTC. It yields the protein CASSIREETQYF.

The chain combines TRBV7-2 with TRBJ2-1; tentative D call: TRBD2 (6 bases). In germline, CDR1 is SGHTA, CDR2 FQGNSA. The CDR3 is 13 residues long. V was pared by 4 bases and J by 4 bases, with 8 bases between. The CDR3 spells CASSSTSYNEQFF. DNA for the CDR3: TGTGCCAGCAGCTCGACTAGTTACAATGAGCAGTTCTTC.

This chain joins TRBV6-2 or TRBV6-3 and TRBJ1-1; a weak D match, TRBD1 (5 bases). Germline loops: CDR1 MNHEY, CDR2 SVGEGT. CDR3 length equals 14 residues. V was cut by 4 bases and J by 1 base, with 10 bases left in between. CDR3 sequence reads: CASSSPGRNTEAFF. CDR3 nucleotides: TGTGCCAGCAGTTCACCAGGGAGGAACACTGAAGCTTTCTTT.

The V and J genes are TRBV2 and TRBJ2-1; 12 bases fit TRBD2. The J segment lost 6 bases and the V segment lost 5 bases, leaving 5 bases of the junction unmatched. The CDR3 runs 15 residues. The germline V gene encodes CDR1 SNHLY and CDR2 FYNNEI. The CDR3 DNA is TGTGCCAGCAGTAGGACTAGCGGGAAGATCAATGAGCAGTTCTTC. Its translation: CASSRTSGKINEQFF.

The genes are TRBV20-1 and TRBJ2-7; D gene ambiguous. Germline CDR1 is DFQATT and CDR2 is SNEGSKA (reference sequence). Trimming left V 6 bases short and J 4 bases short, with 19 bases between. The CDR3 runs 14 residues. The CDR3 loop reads CSAGSGPANYEQYF. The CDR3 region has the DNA TGCAGTGCAGGATCCGGGCCCGCGAATTACGAGCAGTACTTC.

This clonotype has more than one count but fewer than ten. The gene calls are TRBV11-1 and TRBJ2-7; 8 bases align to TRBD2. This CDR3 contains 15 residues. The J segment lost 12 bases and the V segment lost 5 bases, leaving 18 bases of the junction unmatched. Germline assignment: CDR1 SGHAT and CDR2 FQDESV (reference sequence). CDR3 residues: CASSHGASGPVSRYF. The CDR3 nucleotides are TGTGCCAGCAGCCACGGGGCTAGCGGGCCAGTCAGCCGGTACTTC. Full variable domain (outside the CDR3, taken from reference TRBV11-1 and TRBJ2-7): EAEVAQSPRYKITEKSQAVAFWCDPISGHATLYWYRQILGQGPELLVQFQDESVVDDSQLPKDRFSAERLKGVDSTLKIQPAELGDSAMYLCASSHGASGPVSRYFGPGTRLTVT.

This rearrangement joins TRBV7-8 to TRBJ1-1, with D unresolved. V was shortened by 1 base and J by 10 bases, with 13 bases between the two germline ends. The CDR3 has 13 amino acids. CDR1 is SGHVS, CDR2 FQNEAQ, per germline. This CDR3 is CASSLGPSLGAFF. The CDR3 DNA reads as TGTGCCAGCAGCTTAGGGCCCAGCTTAGGAGCTTTCTTT. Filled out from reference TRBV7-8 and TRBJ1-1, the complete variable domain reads GAGVSQSPRYKVAKRGQDVALRCDPISGHVSLFWYQQALGQGPEFLTYFQNEAQLDKSGLPSDRFFAERPEGSVSTLKIQRTQQEDSAVYLCASSLGPSLGAFFGQGTRLTVV.

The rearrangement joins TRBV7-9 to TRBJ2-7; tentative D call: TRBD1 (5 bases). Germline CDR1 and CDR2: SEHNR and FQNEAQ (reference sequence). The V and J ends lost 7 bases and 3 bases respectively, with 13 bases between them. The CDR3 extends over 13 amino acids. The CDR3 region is CASTRRGSYEQYF. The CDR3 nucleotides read TGTGCCAGCACCAGAAGGGGCAGCTACGAGCAGTACTTC.

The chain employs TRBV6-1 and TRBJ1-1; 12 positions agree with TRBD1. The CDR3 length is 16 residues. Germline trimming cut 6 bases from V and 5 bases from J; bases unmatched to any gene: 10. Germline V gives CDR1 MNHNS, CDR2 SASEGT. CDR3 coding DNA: TGTGCCAGCAGGGGACAGGGGGCGCCTATGGTAACTGAAGCTTTCTTT. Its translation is CASRGQGAPMVTEAFF.

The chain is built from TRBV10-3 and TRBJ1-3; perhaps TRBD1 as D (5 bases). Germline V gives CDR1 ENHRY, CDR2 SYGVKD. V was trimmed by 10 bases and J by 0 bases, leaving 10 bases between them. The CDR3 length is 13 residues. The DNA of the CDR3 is TGTGCCACCGGGGACTTCTCTGGAAACACCATATATTTT. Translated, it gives CATGDFSGNTIYF.

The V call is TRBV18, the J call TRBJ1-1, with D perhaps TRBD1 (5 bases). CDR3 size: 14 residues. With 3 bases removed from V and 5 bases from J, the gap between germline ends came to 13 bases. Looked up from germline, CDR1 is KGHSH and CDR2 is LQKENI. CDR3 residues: CASSPAMTVTEAFF. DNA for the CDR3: TGTGCCAGCTCACCTGCGATGACAGTGACTGAAGCTTTCTTT.

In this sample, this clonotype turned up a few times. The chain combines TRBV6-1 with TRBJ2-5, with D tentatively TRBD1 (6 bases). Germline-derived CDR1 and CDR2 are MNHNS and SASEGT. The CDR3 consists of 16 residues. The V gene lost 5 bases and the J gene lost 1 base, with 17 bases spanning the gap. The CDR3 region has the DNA TGTGCCAGCAGTCGTCCCCCGGGACACCCCCAAGAGACCCAGTACTTC. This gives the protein CASSRPPGHPQETQYF.

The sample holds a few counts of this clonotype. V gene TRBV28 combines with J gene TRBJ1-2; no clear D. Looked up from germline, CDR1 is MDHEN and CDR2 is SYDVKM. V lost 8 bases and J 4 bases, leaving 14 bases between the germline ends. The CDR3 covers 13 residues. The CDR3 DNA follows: TGTGCCAGCGAGGAGGAAGGGAGCTATGGCTACACCTTC. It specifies CASEEEGSYGYTF.

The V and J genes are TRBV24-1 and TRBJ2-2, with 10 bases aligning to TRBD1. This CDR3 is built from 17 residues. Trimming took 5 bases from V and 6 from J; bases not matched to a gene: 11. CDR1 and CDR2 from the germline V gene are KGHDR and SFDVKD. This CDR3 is CATSGLPRTGGAGELFF. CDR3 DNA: TGTGCCACCAGTGGTTTACCCCGGACAGGGGGGGCCGGGGAGCTGTTTTTT.

CDR3 bases: TGTGCCAGCAGCCAAAGAGGTATGGGGGAGGATAACTATGGCTACACCTTC. This gives the protein CASSQRGMGEDNYGYTF. The chain is built from TRBV3-1 and TRBJ1-2, with D possibly being TRBD1 (5 bases). Germline V gene sequence: CDR1 LGHDT, CDR2 YNNKEL (reference sequence). There are 17 residues in the CDR3. Trimming took off 2 bases at V and 1 base at J, with 17 bases between the two ends.

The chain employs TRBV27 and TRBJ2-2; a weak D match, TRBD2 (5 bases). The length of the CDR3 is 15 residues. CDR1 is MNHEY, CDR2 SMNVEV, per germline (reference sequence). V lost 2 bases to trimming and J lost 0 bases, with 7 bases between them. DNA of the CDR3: TGTGCCAGCAGTTTAAAAGCGGCGAACACCGGGGAGCTGTTTTTT. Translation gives CASSLKAANTGELFF.

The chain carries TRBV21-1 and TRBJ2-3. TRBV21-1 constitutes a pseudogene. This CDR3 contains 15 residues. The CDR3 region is CASSKDVRNTDTQYF. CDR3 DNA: TGTGCCAGCAGCAAAGACGTGAGAAACACAGATACGCAGTATTTT.

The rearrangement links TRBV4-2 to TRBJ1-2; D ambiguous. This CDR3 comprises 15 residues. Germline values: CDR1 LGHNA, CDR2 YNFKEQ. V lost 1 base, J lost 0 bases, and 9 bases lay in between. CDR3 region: CASSQAELANYGYTF. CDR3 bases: TGTGCCAGCAGCCAAGCAGAACTAGCTAACTATGGCTACACCTTC.

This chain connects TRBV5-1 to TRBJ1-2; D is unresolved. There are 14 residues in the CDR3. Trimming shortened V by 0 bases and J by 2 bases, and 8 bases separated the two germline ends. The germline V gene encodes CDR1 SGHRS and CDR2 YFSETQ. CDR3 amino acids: CASSLESSNYGYTF. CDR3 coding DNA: TGCGCCAGCAGCTTGGAGAGCAGCAACTATGGCTACACCTTC. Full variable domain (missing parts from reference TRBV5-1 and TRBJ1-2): KAGVTQTPRYLIKTRGQQVTLSCSPISGHRSVSWYQQTPGQGLQFLFEYFSETQRNKGNFPGRFSGRQFSNSRSEMNVSTLELGDSALYLCASSLESSNYGYTFGSGTRLTVV.

The CDR3 region is CASSLILGTSGNQETQYF. The CDR3 region has the DNA TGTGCCAGCAGCTTAATTCTCGGGACTAGCGGGAACCAAGAGACCCAGTACTTC. This chain connects TRBV7-6 to TRBJ2-5; 13 bases are a match to TRBD2. V lost 2 bases, J lost 0 bases, and 6 bases stayed unmatched. The CDR3 spans 18 residues. The germline gives CDR1 SGHVS, CDR2 FNYEAQ.

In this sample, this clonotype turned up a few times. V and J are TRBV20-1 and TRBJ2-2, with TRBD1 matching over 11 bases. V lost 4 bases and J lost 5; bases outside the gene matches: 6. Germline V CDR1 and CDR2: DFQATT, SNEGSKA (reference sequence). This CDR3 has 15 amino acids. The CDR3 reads CSAKAGTGGTGELFF. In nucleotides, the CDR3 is TGCAGTGCTAAAGCCGGGACAGGGGGGACCGGGGAGCTGTTTTTT.